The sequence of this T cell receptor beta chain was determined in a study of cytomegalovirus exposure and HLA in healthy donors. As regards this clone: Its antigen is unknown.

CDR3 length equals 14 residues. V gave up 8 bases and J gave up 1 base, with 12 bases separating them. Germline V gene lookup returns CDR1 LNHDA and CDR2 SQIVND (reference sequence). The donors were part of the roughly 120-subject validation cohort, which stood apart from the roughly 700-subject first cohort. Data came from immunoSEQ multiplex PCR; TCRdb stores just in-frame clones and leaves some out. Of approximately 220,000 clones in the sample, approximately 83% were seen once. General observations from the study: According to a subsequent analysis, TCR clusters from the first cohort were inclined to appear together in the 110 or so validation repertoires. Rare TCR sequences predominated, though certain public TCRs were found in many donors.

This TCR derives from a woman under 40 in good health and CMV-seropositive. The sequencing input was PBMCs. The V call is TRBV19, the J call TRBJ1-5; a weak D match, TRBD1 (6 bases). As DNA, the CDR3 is TGTGCCAGTGCGAGTGGACAGAGCAATCAGCCCCAGCATTTT. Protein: CASASGQSNQPQHF.